The 3 T cell receptor beta chains listed next were all sequenced from one sample in a study of cytomegalovirus exposure and HLA in healthy donors. Profiled with immunoSEQ multiplex PCR; TCRdb holds only in-frame clones, not every one. The data hold over 80,000 clones, with 85% observed a single time. The sample consisted of PBMCs. The source is a man aged 18 to 30 in good health and CMV-seropositive.

The chain couples TRBV2 to TRBJ2-7, with D possibly being TRBD1 (5 bases). The germline CDR1 and CDR2 sequences are SNHLY and FYNNEI. Trimming removed 4 bases at V and 4 bases at J, with 14 bases between. There are 14 residues in the CDR3. In DNA, the CDR3 is TGTGCCAGCAGTGCCAGGATTCAGGGATACGAGCAGTACTTC. Translation gives CASSARIQGYEQYF.

This chain links TRBV19 with TRBJ2-3, with D hard to call. Trimming pared 6 bases from V and 0 bases from J, leaving 4 bases between. Per germline, CDR1 LNHDA and CDR2 SQIVND (reference sequence). The CDR3 length is 12 residues. CDR3 sequence (DNA): TGTGCCAGTAGGACTAGCACAGATACGCAGTATTTT. Its translation: CASRTSTDTQYF.

The CDR3 nucleotides read TGTGCCAGCAGCCCACCAAACGGACTAGCAGAAAACATTCAGTACTTC. This translates into CASSPPNGLAENIQYF. The chain links TRBV7-9 to TRBJ2-4; 8 nucleotides match TRBD2. From germline, CDR1 is SEHNR and CDR2 FQNEAQ (reference sequence). The junction had 11 bases not matched to a gene; V was cut back by 5 bases and J by 5 bases. The CDR3 extends over 16 amino acids. Combining the CDR3 with reference TRBV7-9 and TRBJ2-4 gives the whole variable domain DTGVSQNPRHKITKRGQNVTFRCDPISEHNRLYWYRQTLGQGPEFLTYFQNEAQLEKSRLLSDRFSAERPKGSFSTLEIQRTEQGDSAMYLCASSPPNGLAENIQYFGAGTRLSVL.